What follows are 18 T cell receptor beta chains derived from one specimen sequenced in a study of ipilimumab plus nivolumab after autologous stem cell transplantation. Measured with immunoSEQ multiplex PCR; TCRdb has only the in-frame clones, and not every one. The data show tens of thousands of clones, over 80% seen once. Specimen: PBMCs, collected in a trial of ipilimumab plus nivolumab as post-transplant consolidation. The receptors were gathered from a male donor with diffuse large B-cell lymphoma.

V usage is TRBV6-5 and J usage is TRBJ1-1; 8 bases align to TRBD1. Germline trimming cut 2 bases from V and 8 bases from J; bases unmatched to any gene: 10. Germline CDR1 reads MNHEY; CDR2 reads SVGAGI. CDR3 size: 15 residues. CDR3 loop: CASSYGLHRGSEAFF. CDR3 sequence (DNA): TGTGCCAGCAGTTACGGACTTCACAGGGGGTCGGAAGCTTTCTTT.

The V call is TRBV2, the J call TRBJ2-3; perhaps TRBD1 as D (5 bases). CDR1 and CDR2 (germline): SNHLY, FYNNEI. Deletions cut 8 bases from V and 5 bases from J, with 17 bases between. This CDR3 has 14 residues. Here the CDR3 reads CASVQGASEDTQYF. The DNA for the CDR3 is TGTGCCAGCGTCCAGGGCGCCTCGGAAGATACGCAGTATTTT.

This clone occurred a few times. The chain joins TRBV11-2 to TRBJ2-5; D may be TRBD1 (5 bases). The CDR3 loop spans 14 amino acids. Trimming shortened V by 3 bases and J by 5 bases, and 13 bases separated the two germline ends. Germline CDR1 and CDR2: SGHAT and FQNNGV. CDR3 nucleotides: TGTGCCAGCAGCTTGCCGGGCTCAGGGGAGACCCAGTACTTC. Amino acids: CASSLPGSGETQYF.

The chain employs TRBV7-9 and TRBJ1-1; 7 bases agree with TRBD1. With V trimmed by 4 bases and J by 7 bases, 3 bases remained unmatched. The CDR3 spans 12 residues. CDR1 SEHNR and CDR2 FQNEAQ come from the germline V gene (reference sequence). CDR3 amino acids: CASSSTGIEAFF. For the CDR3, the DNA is TGTGCCAGCAGCTCGACAGGGATTGAAGCTTTCTTT.

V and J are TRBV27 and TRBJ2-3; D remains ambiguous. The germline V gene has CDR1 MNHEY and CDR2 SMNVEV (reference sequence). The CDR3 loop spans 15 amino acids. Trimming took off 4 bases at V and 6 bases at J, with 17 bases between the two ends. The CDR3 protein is CASSWLNKVRDTQYF. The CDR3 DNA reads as TGTGCCAGCAGTTGGCTGAATAAAGTAAGGGATACGCAGTATTTT.

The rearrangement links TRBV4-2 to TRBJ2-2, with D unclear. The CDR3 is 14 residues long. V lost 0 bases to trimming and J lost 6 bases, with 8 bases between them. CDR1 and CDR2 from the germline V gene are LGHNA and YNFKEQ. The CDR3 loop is CASSQEPGSGELFF. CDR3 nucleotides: TGTGCCAGCAGCCAAGAGCCTGGGTCCGGGGAGCTGTTTTTT.

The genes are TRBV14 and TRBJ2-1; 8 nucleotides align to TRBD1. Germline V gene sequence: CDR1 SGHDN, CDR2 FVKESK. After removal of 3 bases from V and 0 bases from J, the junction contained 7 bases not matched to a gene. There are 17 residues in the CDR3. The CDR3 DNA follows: TGTGCCAGCAGCCAGGCAGGGGGCCCGAGCTCCTACAATGAGCAGTTCTTC. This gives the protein CASSQAGGPSSYNEQFF.

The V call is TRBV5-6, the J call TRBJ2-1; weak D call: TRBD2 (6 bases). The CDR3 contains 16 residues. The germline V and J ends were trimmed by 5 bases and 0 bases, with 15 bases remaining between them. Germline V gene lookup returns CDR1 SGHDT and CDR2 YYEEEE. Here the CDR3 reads CASSWGVPSSYNEQFF. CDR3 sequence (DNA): TGTGCCAGCAGTTGGGGGGTTCCTAGCTCCTACAATGAGCAGTTCTTC.

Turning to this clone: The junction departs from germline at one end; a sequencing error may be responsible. CDR3 nucleotides: TGTGCCAGTAGTGTAGACTCGACAGGGACCAAGGAGACCCAGTACTTC. Its translation: CASSVDSTGTKETQYF. The rearrangement links TRBV19 to TRBJ2-5; TRBD1 matches at 7 bases. The CDR3 spans 16 residues. CDR1 is LNHDA and CDR2 is SQIVND in the germline V gene (reference sequence).

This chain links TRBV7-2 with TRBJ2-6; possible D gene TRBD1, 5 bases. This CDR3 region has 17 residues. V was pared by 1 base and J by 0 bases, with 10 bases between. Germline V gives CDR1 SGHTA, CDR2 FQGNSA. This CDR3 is CASSLGYRYSGANVLTF. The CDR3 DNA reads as TGTGCCAGCAGCTTAGGCTACAGGTACTCTGGGGCCAACGTCCTGACTTTC.

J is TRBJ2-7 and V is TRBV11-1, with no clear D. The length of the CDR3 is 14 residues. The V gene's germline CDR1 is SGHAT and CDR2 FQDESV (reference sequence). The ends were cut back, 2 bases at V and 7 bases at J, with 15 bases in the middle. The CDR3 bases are TGTGCCAGCAGCTTATGGGGAAACTCGCGTGAGCAGTACTTC. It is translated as CASSLWGNSREQYF.

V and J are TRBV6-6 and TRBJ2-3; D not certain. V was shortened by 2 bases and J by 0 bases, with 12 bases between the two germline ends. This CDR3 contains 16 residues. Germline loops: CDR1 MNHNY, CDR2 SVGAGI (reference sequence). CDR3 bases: TGTGCCAGCAGTTACGGCCCAGGAGAAAGCACAGATACGCAGTATTTT. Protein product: CASSYGPGESTDTQYF.

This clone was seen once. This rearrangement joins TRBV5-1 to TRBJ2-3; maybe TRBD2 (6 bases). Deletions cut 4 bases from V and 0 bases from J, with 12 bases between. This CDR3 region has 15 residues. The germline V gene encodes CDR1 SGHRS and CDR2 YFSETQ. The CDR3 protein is CASSRGDSSTDTQYF. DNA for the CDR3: TGCGCCAGCAGCCGAGGGGACTCTAGCACAGATACGCAGTATTTT.

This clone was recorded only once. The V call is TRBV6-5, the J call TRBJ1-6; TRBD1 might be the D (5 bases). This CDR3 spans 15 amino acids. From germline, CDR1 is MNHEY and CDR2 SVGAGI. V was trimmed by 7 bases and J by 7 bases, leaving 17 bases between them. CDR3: CASKNRGMKNSPLHF. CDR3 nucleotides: TGTGCCAGCAAAAATCGGGGGATGAAGAATTCACCCCTCCACTTT.

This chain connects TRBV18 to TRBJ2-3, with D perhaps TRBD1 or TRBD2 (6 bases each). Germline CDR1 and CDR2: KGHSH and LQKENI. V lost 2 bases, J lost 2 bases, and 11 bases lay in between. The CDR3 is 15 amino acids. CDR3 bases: TGTGCCAGCTCACCAAGGTCGGGGGCCACAGATACGCAGTATTTT. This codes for CASSPRSGATDTQYF. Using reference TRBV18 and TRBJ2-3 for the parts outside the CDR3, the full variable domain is NAGVMQNPRHLVRRRGQEARLRCSPMKGHSHVYWYRQLPEEGLKFMVYLQKENIIDESGMPKERFSAEFPKEGPSILRIQQVVRGDSAAYFCASSPRSGATDTQYFGPGTRLTVL.

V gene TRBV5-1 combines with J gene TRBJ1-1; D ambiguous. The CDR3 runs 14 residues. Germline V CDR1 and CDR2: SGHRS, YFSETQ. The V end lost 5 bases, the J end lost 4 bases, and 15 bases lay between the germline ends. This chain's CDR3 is CASRDMGKGTEAFF. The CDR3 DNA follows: TGCGCCAGCAGGGATATGGGCAAGGGCACTGAAGCTTTCTTT.

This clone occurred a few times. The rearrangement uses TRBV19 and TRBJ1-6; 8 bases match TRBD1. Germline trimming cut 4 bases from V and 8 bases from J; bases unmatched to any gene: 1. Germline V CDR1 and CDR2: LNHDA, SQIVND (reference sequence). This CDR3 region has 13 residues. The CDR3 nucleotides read TGTGCCAGTAGTAGGGACAGGTATTCACCCCTCCACTTT. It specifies CASSRDRYSPLHF.

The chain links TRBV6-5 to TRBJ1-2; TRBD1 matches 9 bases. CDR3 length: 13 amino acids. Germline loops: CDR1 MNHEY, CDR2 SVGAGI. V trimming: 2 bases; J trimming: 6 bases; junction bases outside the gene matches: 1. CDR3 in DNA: TGTGCCAGCAGTTACAACAGGGGGCATGGCTACACCTTC. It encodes CASSYNRGHGYTF.